The present entry profiles one TCR beta chain with its context. Germline V gene sequence: CDR1 KGHDR, CDR2 SFDVKD. The CDR3 covers 16 residues. Trimming took 5 bases from V and 5 from J; bases not matched to a gene: 9. Patients chosen for sequencing had CD8+CD57+ cells that had expanded, as shown by flow cytometry. This sample was included in a study of CD8+CD57+ T cells in acquired aplastic anemia. The template used for profiling TCR beta VDJ and CDR3 was genomic DNA. Each CDR3 protein gets one entry after TCRdb re-called the reads with MiXCR. Of about 200,000 distinct CDR3 sequences in the sample, approximately 51% are singletons; the top ten hold 20%.

The clonotype was recovered from a human donor with aplastic anemia. The chain carries TRBV24-1 and TRBJ1-2; 11 nucleotides align to TRBD1. Specimen: sorted CD4+, CD8+, or CD8+CD57+ T cells (not recorded which) from PBMCs. CDR3 bases: TGTGCCACCAGTGCGGCGGGACAGGGGGTAGGATATGGCTACACCTTC. Protein: CATSAAGQGVGYGYTF.